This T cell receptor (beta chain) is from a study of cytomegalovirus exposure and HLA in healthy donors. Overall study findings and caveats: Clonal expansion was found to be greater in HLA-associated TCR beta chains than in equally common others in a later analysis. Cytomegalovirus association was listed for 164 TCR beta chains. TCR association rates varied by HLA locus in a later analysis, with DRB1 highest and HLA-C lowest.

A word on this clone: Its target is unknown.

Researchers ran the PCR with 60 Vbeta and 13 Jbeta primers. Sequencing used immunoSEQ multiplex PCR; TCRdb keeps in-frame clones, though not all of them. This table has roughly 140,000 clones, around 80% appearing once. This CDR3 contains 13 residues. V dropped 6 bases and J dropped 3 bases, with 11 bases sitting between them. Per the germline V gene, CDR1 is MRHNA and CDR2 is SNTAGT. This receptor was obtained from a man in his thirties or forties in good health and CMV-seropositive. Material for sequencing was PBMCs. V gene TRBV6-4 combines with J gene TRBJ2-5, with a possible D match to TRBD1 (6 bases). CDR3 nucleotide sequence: TGTGCCAGCAGGGGGACACCCAAAGAGACCCAGTACTTC. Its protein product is CASRGTPKETQYF.